This record concerns one TCR beta chain sequence. This entry comes from a study of T cell responses to AZD1222 COVID-19 vaccine. Profiling relied on immunoSEQ multiplex PCR, and the TCRdb table lists in-frame clones only, not all of them. This sample has more than 120,000 clones; around 93% occur once, and the top ten carry around 5%. The CDR3 runs to 13 residues. CDR1 and CDR2 (germline): SGHNT, YYREEE (reference sequence). Trimming shortened V by 9 bases and J by 0 bases, and 13 bases separated the two germline ends. This material consisted of peripheral blood, taken on day 0 of AZD1222 vaccination. The clonotype originates from an adult in good health. The V and J genes are TRBV5-4 and TRBJ2-7; tentatively, D is TRBD1 or TRBD2 (5 bases each). The CDR3 DNA is TGTGCCACACAGGACTTTAGCTCCTACGAGCAGTACTTC. Its translation is CATQDFSSYEQYF.